This TCR beta chain was found in a study of blood T cell repertoires in COVID-19. V dropped 4 bases and J dropped 0 bases, with 13 bases sitting between them. From germline, CDR1 is LGHDT and CDR2 YNNKEL (reference sequence). There are 15 residues in the CDR3. Sequenced by immunoSEQ multiplex PCR; TCRdb stores in-frame clones only, minus some. The sample has approximately 140,000 clones, roughly nine tenths seen once; the top ten hold less than 5%. This TCR was recovered from a woman between 40 and 50 years old who had been exposed to COVID-19. The genes are TRBV3-1 (or the pseudogene TRBV3-2) and TRBJ2-7; D is possibly TRBD2 (5 bases). Input material: PBMCs or T cells enriched from blood (not recorded which). CDR3 coding DNA: TGTGCCAGCAGCCCTCTCCCGGGAAGCTCCTACGAGCAGTACTTC. Its translation is CASSPLPGSSYEQYF.